A selection of T cell receptor beta chains follows, all from one sample in a study of beta chain features in type 1 diabetes. Profiling relied on immunoSEQ multiplex PCR, and the TCRdb table lists in-frame clones only, not all of them. The sample lists about 180,000 clones, about 12% occurring once. The sequenced material came from central memory CD4+ T cells from blood. These receptors originate from a woman in her late teens or twenties in good health. Each CDR3 is given with its conserved first and last residue. Each record gives: CDR3 length, J gene, clone size, V gene, D gene, CDR3 DNA, CDR3 protein. The D gene is left open where the match is weak. Rows may omit the clone size; those that give it use once, few, many or a size class.

cdr3_length: 15; j_call: TRBJ1-5; clone_size: few; v_call: TRBV5-1; d_call: NA; cdr3_nt: TGCGCCAGCAGCTTGGGGGGAGTCAGCAATCAGCCCCAGCATTTT; cdr3_aa: CASSLGGVSNQPQHF
cdr3_length: 14; j_call: TRBJ2-1; clone_size: NA; v_call: TRBV13; d_call: TRBD1; cdr3_nt: TGTGCCAGCAGTGACAGGGGGAAGGGGAATGAGCAGTTCTTC; cdr3_aa: CASSDRGKGNEQFF
cdr3_length: 15; j_call: TRBJ1-2; clone_size: NA; v_call: TRBV28; d_call: NA; cdr3_nt: TGTGCCAGCAGTCCTCAGGCGCCACGCTCCTATGGCTACACCTTC; cdr3_aa: CASSPQAPRSYGYTF
cdr3_length: 15; j_call: TRBJ2-1; clone_size: few; v_call: TRBV19; d_call: TRBD2; cdr3_nt: TGTGCCAGTAGTATGGAGGGACTAGCGAGGAATGAGCAGTTCTTC; cdr3_aa: CASSMEGLARNEQFF
cdr3_length: 12; j_call: TRBJ1-2; clone_size: NA; v_call: TRBV2; d_call: TRBD1; cdr3_nt: TGTGCCAGCAAGGACAGGAACTATGGCTACACCTTC; cdr3_aa: CASKDRNYGYTF
cdr3_length: 13; j_call: TRBJ1-4; clone_size: NA; v_call: TRBV19; d_call: NA; cdr3_nt: TGTGCCAGTAAGGGGACATCGGGCGAAAAACTGTTTTTT; cdr3_aa: CASKGTSGEKLFF
cdr3_length: 15; j_call: TRBJ2-7; clone_size: few; v_call: TRBV5-1; d_call: TRBD2; cdr3_nt: TGCGCCAGCAGTCCAACGACTAGCGGGAGTAGGGAGCAGTACTTC; cdr3_aa: CASSPTTSGSREQYF
cdr3_length: 15; j_call: TRBJ2-3; clone_size: NA; v_call: TRBV7-2; d_call: NA; cdr3_nt: TGTGCCAGCAGCTTAGCTTACGGGGTCAGGGATACGCAGTATTTT; cdr3_aa: CASSLAYGVRDTQYF
cdr3_length: 14; j_call: TRBJ1-1; clone_size: NA; v_call: TRBV7-2; d_call: TRBD1; cdr3_nt: TGTGCCACCTGGAGGGACAGGGGTGTCACTGAAGCTTTCTTT; cdr3_aa: CATWRDRGVTEAFF
cdr3_length: 14; j_call: TRBJ2-7; clone_size: few; v_call: TRBV30; d_call: TRBD2; cdr3_nt: TGTGCCTGGAGGTCGGGGGGTAAAACGGGCGAGCAGTACTTC; cdr3_aa: CAWRSGGKTGEQYF
cdr3_length: 16; j_call: TRBJ2-3; clone_size: once; v_call: TRBV9; d_call: TRBD1; cdr3_nt: TGTGCCAGCAGCGTATCCGGACAGGGGGCATCAGATACGCAGTATTTT; cdr3_aa: CASSVSGQGASDTQYF
cdr3_length: 17; j_call: TRBJ2-3; clone_size: NA; v_call: TRBV6-1; d_call: TRBD2; cdr3_nt: TGTGCCAGCAGTGGGCTAGCGGGACCCAAGAGAACAGATACGCAGTATTTT; cdr3_aa: CASSGLAGPKRTDTQYF
cdr3_length: 18; j_call: TRBJ2-5; clone_size: NA; v_call: TRBV30; d_call: TRBD2; cdr3_nt: TGTGCCTGGAGTCCCGGGTGGACTAGCGGGAGTTCGGGTGAGACCCAGTACTTC; cdr3_aa: CAWSPGWTSGSSGETQYF
cdr3_length: 15; j_call: TRBJ2-1; clone_size: NA; v_call: TRBV5-4; d_call: TRBD2; cdr3_nt: TGTGCCAGCAGCATGAGACTAGCGGGAGGAGGGGAGCAGTTCTTC; cdr3_aa: CASSMRLAGGGEQFF
cdr3_length: 16; j_call: TRBJ2-7; clone_size: few; v_call: TRBV7-2; d_call: TRBD2; cdr3_nt: TGTGCCAGCAGCTCTTCCAGACTAGCGGGAGCCTACGAGCAGTACTTC; cdr3_aa: CASSSSRLAGAYEQYF
cdr3_length: 14; j_call: TRBJ2-2; clone_size: NA; v_call: TRBV5-6; d_call: NA; cdr3_nt: TGTGCCAGCAGCTTGACGACTCACACCGGGGAGCTGTTTTTT; cdr3_aa: CASSLTTHTGELFF
cdr3_length: 17; j_call: TRBJ1-1; clone_size: NA; v_call: TRBV4-1; d_call: NA; cdr3_nt: TGCGCCAGCAGCCAAATCGGGCGCAGGGCACCGAACACTGAAGCTTTCTTT; cdr3_aa: CASSQIGRRAPNTEAFF
cdr3_length: 15; j_call: TRBJ2-7; clone_size: few; v_call: TRBV14; d_call: TRBD2; cdr3_nt: TGTGCCAGCAGCGACGGGACTAGCGGGACCTACGAGCAGTACTTC; cdr3_aa: CASSDGTSGTYEQYF
cdr3_length: 15; j_call: TRBJ2-7; clone_size: NA; v_call: TRBV14; d_call: NA; cdr3_nt: TGTGCCAGCAGCTCCAGACCGGGAGAGATCTACGAGCAGTACTTC; cdr3_aa: CASSSRPGEIYEQYF
cdr3_length: 11; j_call: TRBJ2-4; clone_size: few; v_call: TRBV28; d_call: NA; cdr3_nt: TGTGCCAGCAGTGACCGGAGGGCCCAGTACTTC; cdr3_aa: CASSDRRAQYF
cdr3_length: 15; j_call: TRBJ1-1; clone_size: NA; v_call: TRBV4-1; d_call: NA; cdr3_nt: TGCGCCAGCAGCCGCATTCCGGGATCGAACACTGAAGCTTTCTTT; cdr3_aa: CASSRIPGSNTEAFF
cdr3_length: 14; j_call: TRBJ1-1; clone_size: NA; v_call: TRBV29-1; d_call: NA; cdr3_nt: TGCAGCGTTGTAACGGTCAGGGGGAACACTGAAGCTTTCTTT; cdr3_aa: CSVVTVRGNTEAFF
cdr3_length: 14; j_call: TRBJ1-2; clone_size: few; v_call: TRBV28; d_call: NA; cdr3_nt: TGTGCCAGCAGAGCCGGGAGTGGGGTCAGTGGCTACACCTTC; cdr3_aa: CASRAGSGVSGYTF
cdr3_length: 13; j_call: TRBJ2-5; clone_size: NA; v_call: TRBV10-3; d_call: NA; cdr3_nt: TGTGCCAGCAGCGAGCGAAATCGGGAGACCCAGTACTTC; cdr3_aa: CASSERNRETQYF
cdr3_length: 13; j_call: TRBJ1-2; clone_size: NA; v_call: TRBV29-1; d_call: TRBD1; cdr3_nt: TGCAGCGTCTTGGGACAGGGCGGCTATGGCTACACCTTC; cdr3_aa: CSVLGQGGYGYTF
cdr3_length: 16; j_call: TRBJ2-2; clone_size: NA; v_call: TRBV27; d_call: NA; cdr3_nt: TGTGCCAGCAGTTTATATCCACAAGCGAACACCGGGGAGCTGTTTTTT; cdr3_aa: CASSLYPQANTGELFF
cdr3_length: 12; j_call: TRBJ1-2; clone_size: NA; v_call: TRBV30; d_call: TRBD1; cdr3_nt: TGTGCTCTCCAGGGGGCTAACTATGGCTACACCTTC; cdr3_aa: CALQGANYGYTF
cdr3_length: 13; j_call: TRBJ1-2; clone_size: NA; v_call: TRBV25-1; d_call: NA; cdr3_nt: TGTGCCAGCAGTGAGGGCCAGTTCTATGGCTACACCTTC; cdr3_aa: CASSEGQFYGYTF
cdr3_length: 12; j_call: TRBJ1-1; clone_size: NA; v_call: TRBV29-1; d_call: NA; cdr3_nt: TGCACAGTGGCCAGGGGCCTCCAAGAAGCTTTCTTT; cdr3_aa: CTVARGLQEAFF
cdr3_length: 14; j_call: TRBJ2-2; clone_size: many; v_call: TRBV13; d_call: TRBD1; cdr3_nt: TGTGCCAGCATCCAGACAGGGGTTACCGGGGAGCTGTTTTTT; cdr3_aa: CASIQTGVTGELFF
cdr3_length: 11; j_call: TRBJ2-5; clone_size: NA; v_call: TRBV30; d_call: NA; cdr3_nt: TGTGCCTGGACCGGGAAAGAGACCCAGTACTTC; cdr3_aa: CAWTGKETQYF
cdr3_length: 17; j_call: TRBJ2-1; clone_size: few; v_call: TRBV23-1; d_call: NA; cdr3_nt: TGCGCCAGCAGTCATGGGTGGAGTGACGGGATGCGGGAAGAGCAGTTCTTC; cdr3_aa: CASSHGWSDGMREEQFF
cdr3_length: 14; j_call: TRBJ1-5; clone_size: few; v_call: TRBV28; d_call: NA; cdr3_nt: TGTGCCAGCAGTTTAGGCAGGCTCCATCAGCCCCAGCATTTT; cdr3_aa: CASSLGRLHQPQHF
cdr3_length: 14; j_call: TRBJ2-7; clone_size: few; v_call: TRBV30; d_call: NA; cdr3_nt: TGTGCCTGGAGTTGGAAGAGGGTGGTCTACGAGCAGTACTTC; cdr3_aa: CAWSWKRVVYEQYF
cdr3_length: 15; j_call: TRBJ2-3; clone_size: NA; v_call: TRBV27; d_call: NA; cdr3_nt: TGTGCCAGCAGCCGTGGGACTGCAACGGCAGATACGCAGTATTTT; cdr3_aa: CASSRGTATADTQYF
cdr3_length: 12; j_call: TRBJ2-7; clone_size: few; v_call: TRBV29-1; d_call: TRBD1; cdr3_nt: TGCAGCGGACAGGGTGATCTCTACGAGCAGTACTTC; cdr3_aa: CSGQGDLYEQYF
cdr3_length: 17; j_call: TRBJ2-7; clone_size: NA; v_call: TRBV11-2; d_call: TRBD1; cdr3_nt: TGTGCCAGCAGCGCTCCTCTCTGGGGACAGGGATCCTACGAGCAGTACTTC; cdr3_aa: CASSAPLWGQGSYEQYF
cdr3_length: 15; j_call: TRBJ1-2; clone_size: NA; v_call: TRBV29-1; d_call: NA; cdr3_nt: TGCAGCGTCTCAAACGCTGGGGGGGTCAGGAACGGCTACACCTTC; cdr3_aa: CSVSNAGGVRNGYTF
cdr3_length: 15; j_call: TRBJ2-7; clone_size: few; v_call: TRBV5-1; d_call: NA; cdr3_nt: TGCGCCAGCAGCTTGGAAGGGGGGGGTTTATACGAGCAGTACTTC; cdr3_aa: CASSLEGGGLYEQYF
cdr3_length: 14; j_call: TRBJ2-7; clone_size: few; v_call: TRBV5-1; d_call: TRBD2; cdr3_nt: TGCGCCAGCAGCCTACGGACTAGCGGGGGCGAGCAGTACTTC; cdr3_aa: CASSLRTSGGEQYF
cdr3_length: 15; j_call: TRBJ2-3; clone_size: many; v_call: TRBV5-1; d_call: NA; cdr3_nt: TGCGCCAGCAGCTTGGCCGACCCTTTACTAGAGACGCAGTATTTT; cdr3_aa: CASSLADPLLETQYF
cdr3_length: 15; j_call: TRBJ1-4; clone_size: few; v_call: TRBV4-1; d_call: TRBD1; cdr3_nt: TGCGCCAGCAGCCTATCGGACAGGGCGAATGAAAAACTGTTTTTT; cdr3_aa: CASSLSDRANEKLFF
cdr3_length: 14; j_call: TRBJ2-5; clone_size: few; v_call: TRBV11-3; d_call: TRBD1; cdr3_nt: TGTGCCAGCAGCCCAGACAGGGGGCAGGAGACCCAGTACTTC; cdr3_aa: CASSPDRGQETQYF